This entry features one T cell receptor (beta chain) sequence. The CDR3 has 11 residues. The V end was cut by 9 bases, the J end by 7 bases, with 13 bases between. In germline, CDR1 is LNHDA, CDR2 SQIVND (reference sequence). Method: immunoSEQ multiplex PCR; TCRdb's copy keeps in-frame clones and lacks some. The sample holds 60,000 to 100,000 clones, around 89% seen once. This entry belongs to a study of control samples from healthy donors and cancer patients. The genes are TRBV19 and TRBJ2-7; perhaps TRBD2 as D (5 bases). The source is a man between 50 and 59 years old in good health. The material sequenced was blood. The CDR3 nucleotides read TGTGCCAGCCGCCTGGGCGGGGAGCAGTACTTC. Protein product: CASRLGGEQYF.